This T cell receptor beta chain originates from a study of shared clonotypes between healthy human individuals. This table comes from immunoSEQ multiplex PCR, and its TCRdb copy is limited to in-frame clones, with some not included. The sample carries over 1.4 million clones, roughly 96% recorded once. J was trimmed by 2 bases and V by 6 bases; bases with no gene match: 14. Germline V gives CDR1 MDHEN, CDR2 SYDVKM. This CDR3 is built from 17 residues. J is TRBJ2-7 and V is TRBV28; 9 bases line up with TRBD1. The receptor was derived from a young man in good health. Input material: naive CD4+ T cells sorted from blood. Subset indicated: CD45RA+ positively selected. For the CDR3, the DNA is TGTGCCAGCAGCCACAATAAACCCGGGACAGGGCCCTACGAGCAGTACTTC. This translates into CASSHNKPGTGPYEQYF.